The entry that follows covers one TCR beta chain sequence. The antigen remains unidentified. Over several immunoSEQ plates, each subset's genomic DNA was distributed in even portions. Some clones are missing from TCRdb's copy, which holds only in-frame ones; the method was immunoSEQ multiplex PCR. The data hold millions of clones, with around 96% observed a single time. Naive CD8 cells lacked CD45RO, underwent positive selection for CCR7 and left out terminally differentiated effector memory CD45RA+ cells. The entry originates in a study of shared clonotypes between healthy human individuals. The germline V gene encodes CDR1 LGHNT and CDR2 FRNRAP. This CDR3 region has 13 residues. Trimming cost V 10 bases and J 4 bases, with 17 bases left between them. Study-level points and caveats: The study found lower generation probabilities in non-shared clonotypes than in those shared by all four donors. The authors expected sequencing depth to affect clonotype sharing among donors.

Specimen: naive CD8+ T cells sorted from blood. The sequence came from a man younger than 30 in good health. This chain connects TRBV12-5 to TRBJ2-7, with TRBD1 as a possible D gene (5 bases). CDR3 amino acids: CATQSAPGYEQYF. CDR3 nucleotides: TGTGCTACCCAAAGTGCCCCAGGGTACGAGCAGTACTTC.